Listed below are T cell receptor beta chains from one sample, sequenced in a study of T cell repertoires in cytomegalovirus infection. TCRdb re-derived calls from the reads in MiXCR, one entry per CDR3 protein. The data contain 150,000 to 200,000 distinct CDR3 sequences, around 14% of them seen just once; the ten biggest clones take up over 20%. Sequencing was carried out using PBMCs. These receptor sequences come from a human donor in good health (CMV status not recorded). Some clones in this sample may be carry-over from other donors' samples. Each CDR3 is given with its conserved first and last residue. D genes are given only for firm matches. Size is stated for part of the rows, as once, few or many counts, or as a class when the clone is expanded.

D gene	V gene	clone size	J gene	CDR3 DNA	CDR3 protein
TRBD1	TRBV28	many	TRBJ1-1	TGTGCCAGCAGTTACCGGGACAGGTCGATGAACACTGAAGCTTTCTTT	CASSYRDRSMNTEAFF
NA	TRBV7-2	many	TRBJ1-4	TGTGCCAGCAGCCCCCGGTGGACGGAGAATAATGAAAAACTGTTTTTT	CASSPRWTENNEKLFF
NA	TRBV11-2	NA	TRBJ2-7	TGTGCCAGCAGCCCGATTTCCGACAGGGAGGTCTACGAGCAGTACTTC	CASSPISDREVYEQYF
NA	TRBV11-2	NA	TRBJ1-6	TGTGCCAGCAGCCGAGGGACCTATAATTCACCCCTCCACTTT	CASSRGTYNSPLHF
TRBD1	TRBV6-1	many	TRBJ1-5	TGTGCCAGCAGTGAAGAGGGGACAGGCTTCCATCAGCCCCAGCATTTT	CASSEEGTGFHQPQHF
NA	TRBV12-5	few	TRBJ2-2	TGTGCTAGTGGTTTGAACAGGGCCACCGGGGAGCTGTTTTTT	CASGLNRATGELFF
TRBD1	TRBV7-2	many	TRBJ1-1	TGTGCCAGCAGCTTCCGACAGGGGATGAACACTGAAGCTTTCTTT	CASSFRQGMNTEAFF
NA	TRBV7-2	NA	TRBJ2-2	TGTGCCAGCAGCTTAGGAGCTGGCGGGGAGCTGTTTTTT	CASSLGAGGELFF
NA	TRBV7-9	NA	TRBJ2-1	TGTGCCAGCAGCTCCACAGGCCCCGAGCAGTTCTTC	CASSSTGPEQFF
NA	TRBV7-2	many	TRBJ2-5	TGTGCCAGCAGCTTAAGCTACCAAGAGACCCAGTACTTC	CASSLSYQETQYF
TRBD2	TRBV5-1	NA	TRBJ2-7	TGCGCCAGCAGCTTGGAAGGGCTAGCGGCCTACGAGCAGTACTTC	CASSLEGLAAYEQYF
NA	TRBV7-2	many	TRBJ1-4	TGTGCCAGCAGCTTCGCAGGGGTTGGAACAACTAATGAAAAACTGTTTTTT	CASSFAGVGTTNEKLFF
NA	TRBV7-2	many	TRBJ1-1	TGTGCCAGCAGCTTAGACCCACCCCTTGAAGCTTTCTTT	CASSLDPPLEAFF
NA	TRBV29-1	NA	TRBJ1-1	TGCAGCGCTATGACGGTTTTAGGGGACACTGAAGCTTTCTTT	CSAMTVLGDTEAFF
NA	TRBV11-2	NA	TRBJ2-2	TGTGCCAGCAGCTTAGACTGGCGTGACGTGGAGCTGTTTTTT	CASSLDWRDVELFF
NA	TRBV3-1	NA	TRBJ2-7	TGTGCCAGCAGCCAAGGGAGGGACAACTCCTACGAGCAGTACTTC	CASSQGRDNSYEQYF
TRBD1	TRBV27	NA	TRBJ2-7	TGTGCCAGCAGTTTATCACCGGGACAGCCAGCCGAGCAGTACTTC	CASSLSPGQPAEQYF
NA	TRBV7-2	many	TRBJ1-5	TGTGCCAGCAGCTCGGGGCGAGATCAGCCCCAGCATTTT	CASSSGRDQPQHF